Presented here are 23 T cell receptor beta chains from one specimen sequenced in a study of beta chain features in type 1 diabetes. The whole isolated RNA underwent reverse transcription, so sequencing captured expressed TCRB transcripts. Produced via immunoSEQ multiplex PCR; TCRdb's table is partial and in-frame only. The sample yields some 410,000 clones, roughly 10% seen once. Sequencing was performed on naive CD4+ T cells from blood. The receptor set was obtained from a woman under 30 in good health.

Points on this clone: Other DNA sequences in this specimen translate into the identical CDR3. CDR3 bases: TGCGCCAGCAGCCAAGATGGTGGTGCGGATACGCAGTATTTT. It codes for CASSQDGGADTQYF. V is TRBV4-3 and J is TRBJ2-3; the D is unclear. Germline V CDR1 and CDR2: LGHNA, YSLEER. Trimming took 0 bases from V and 6 from J, leaving 10 bases between them. The CDR3 extends over 14 amino acids.

The rearrangement links TRBV12-5 to TRBJ2-7; TRBD1 agrees at 7 bases. The CDR3 is 13 residues long. CDR1 is LGHNT, CDR2 FRNRAP, per germline. The V and J ends lost 6 bases and 1 base, in that order; junction bases with no gene match: 3. In DNA, the CDR3 is TGTGCTAGTGGCTGGACAGGATCCTACGAGCAGTACTTC. Amino acids: CASGWTGSYEQYF.

This clone was detected only a few times. The rearrangement uses TRBV9 and TRBJ2-1, with 11 bases aligning to TRBD1. Germline CDR1 and CDR2: SGDLS and YYNGEE. This CDR3 has 16 residues. V lost 6 bases, J lost 4 bases, and 9 bases stayed unmatched. CDR3 residues: CASTPTGTGGYNEQFF. The CDR3, as DNA: TGTGCCAGCACCCCAACCGGGACAGGGGGATACAATGAGCAGTTCTTC.

This rearrangement joins TRBV14 to TRBJ2-7, with TRBD1 matching 9 bases. J was trimmed by 3 bases and V by 1 base; bases with no gene match: 7. The CDR3 sequence is 16 residues long. Germline V CDR1 and CDR2: SGHDN, FVKESK. The CDR3 DNA sequence: TGTGCCAGCAGCCAAGCGTTTACAGGGGGCGTCTACGAGCAGTACTTC. Its translation: CASSQAFTGGVYEQYF.

The chain couples TRBV19 to TRBJ2-7, with TRBD1 identical over 7 bases. CDR3 length: 13 residues. V trimming: 9 bases; J trimming: 4 bases; junction bases outside the gene matches: 9. CDR1 and CDR2 from the germline V gene are LNHDA and SQIVND (reference sequence). CDR3 DNA sequence: TGTGCCAGCAGACAGGGCCTATTGTACGAGCAGTACTTC. Its protein is CASRQGLLYEQYF.

The V gene is TRBV4-3, the J gene TRBJ2-1; TRBD2 agrees at 7 bases. The germline CDR1 and CDR2 sequences are LGHNA and YSLEER. Unmatched junction bases numbered 6, after V lost 0 bases and J lost 4 bases. The CDR3 covers 16 residues. The CDR3 loop is CASSQEFASGYNEQFF. In DNA form, the CDR3 reads TGCGCCAGCAGCCAAGAATTTGCTAGCGGTTACAATGAGCAGTTCTTC.

This sequence joins TRBV11-2 and TRBJ1-1; unclear D gene. Germline V gene lookup returns CDR1 SGHAT and CDR2 FQNNGV. Trimming cost V 1 base and J 7 bases, with 7 bases left between them. The CDR3 contains 12 residues. Here the CDR3 reads CASSLVVDEAFF. As DNA, the CDR3 is TGTGCCAGCAGCTTAGTGGTGGATGAAGCTTTCTTT.

The CDR3 coding sequence is TGTGCCAGCAGCCCACCCCGACCTGAAGCTTTCTTT. Translated, it gives CASSPPRPEAFF. The chain has TRBV7-9 and TRBJ1-1, with D uncertain. The ends were cut back, 5 bases at V and 6 bases at J, with 10 bases in the middle. Germline values: CDR1 SEHNR, CDR2 FQNEAQ (reference sequence). This CDR3 is built from 12 residues.

This clone has a handful of counts. V gene TRBV15 combines with J gene TRBJ1-1; D is ambiguous. Germline V CDR1 and CDR2: LNHNV, YYDKDF (reference sequence). V lost 1 base and J lost 4, with 4 bases in between. The length of the CDR3 is 12 residues. The CDR3 loop reads CATSRGITEAFF. As DNA, the CDR3 is TGTGCCACCAGCAGAGGCATCACTGAAGCTTTCTTT.

This clone was counted only a few times. The chain joins TRBV5-6 to TRBJ2-5; D gene uncertain. This CDR3 comprises 15 residues. Trimming removed 0 bases at V and 2 bases at J, with 11 bases between. Looked up from germline, CDR1 is SGHDT and CDR2 is YYEEEE. CDR3 amino acids: CASSLVYFSQETQYF. The DNA for the CDR3 is TGTGCCAGCAGCTTGGTCTATTTCTCTCAAGAGACCCAGTACTTC.

The rearrangement joins TRBV30 to TRBJ2-1; the D gene could be TRBD1 or TRBD2 (6 bases each). Trimming removed 3 bases at V and 4 bases at J, with 16 bases between. The CDR3 extends over 15 amino acids. Germline V CDR1 and CDR2: GTSNPN, SVGIG (reference sequence). The CDR3 bases are TGTGCCTGGAGGTTAGGGGGGACCTTATACAATGAGCAGTTCTTC. It encodes CAWRLGGTLYNEQFF.

A few counts support this clone. The rearrangement joins TRBV9 to TRBJ2-7; possibly TRBD2 for D (5 bases). The germline V gene has CDR1 SGDLS and CDR2 YYNGEE. The CDR3 is 15 residues long. The V end was cut by 0 bases, the J end by 0 bases, with 10 bases between. CDR3 sequence (DNA): TGTGCCAGCAGCGTAGGTCCGGGGAGCTCCTACGAGCAGTACGTC. Protein product: CASSVGPGSSYEQYV.

The chain combines TRBV30 with TRBJ2-1; D is ambiguous. In germline, CDR1 is GTSNPN, CDR2 SVGIG (reference sequence). The V gene lost 2 bases and the J gene lost 0 bases, with 8 bases spanning the gap. The CDR3 has 14 amino acids. DNA for the CDR3: TGTGCCTGGAGTTCCTCCAGCTCCTACAATGAGCAGTTCTTC. This codes for CAWSSSSSYNEQFF.

This clone was recorded a few times. The V call is TRBV29-1, the J call TRBJ1-1; D might be TRBD1 (5 bases). With 7 bases removed from V and 3 bases from J, the gap between germline ends came to 18 bases. This CDR3 is built from 14 residues. Germline lookup yields CDR1 SQVTM and CDR2 ANQGSEA. The CDR3 reads CSAGSQGLDTEAFF. The CDR3 DNA reads as TGCAGCGCCGGATCCCAGGGCTTGGACACTGAAGCTTTCTTT. The whole variable domain, filled in from reference TRBV29-1 and TRBJ1-1, reads SAVISQKPSRDICQRGTSLTIQCQVDSQVTMMFWYRQQPGQSLTLIATANQGSEATYESGFVIDKFPISRPNLTFSTLTVSNMSPEDSSIYLCSAGSQGLDTEAFFGQGTRLTVV.

This clone has just a few counts. The chain combines TRBV30 with TRBJ2-7; 7 nucleotides match TRBD1. The CDR3 length is 11 residues. Germline V lookup: CDR1 GTSNPN, CDR2 SVGIG (reference sequence). The J segment lost 6 bases and the V segment lost 5 bases, leaving 4 bases of the junction unmatched. CDR3 nucleotides: TGTGCCTGGGGCGACAGGGTCGAGCAGTACTTC. Its protein is CAWGDRVEQYF.

J is TRBJ2-3 and V is TRBV5-1; unclear D gene. The V end lost 4 bases, the J end lost 3 bases, and 9 bases lay between the germline ends. Germline values: CDR1 SGHRS, CDR2 YFSETQ. The CDR3 length is 13 residues. CDR3 residues: CASSTASTDTQYF. DNA for the CDR3: TGCGCCAGCAGCACTGCTTCAACAGATACGCAGTATTTT.

This clone was seen a handful of times. This chain uses TRBV29-1 with TRBJ2-1, with D uncertain. Looked up from germline, CDR1 is SQVTM and CDR2 is ANQGSEA. V was clipped by 1 base and J by 6 bases, with 16 bases between them. This CDR3 is 15 amino acids long. CDR3 amino acids: CSVEVSPTNFNEQFF. The CDR3 nucleotides read TGCAGCGTTGAAGTCAGTCCCACCAATTTCAATGAGCAGTTCTTC.

The chain is built from TRBV7-9 and TRBJ1-4, with a weak D call TRBD1 (5 bases). The CDR3 loop spans 18 amino acids. The ends were cut back, 5 bases at V and 0 bases at J, with 19 bases in the middle. Germline CDR1 SEHNR, CDR2 FQNEAQ (reference sequence). CDR3 in DNA: TGTGCCAGCAGCCCCGGGACTTTCACCGGGGCAACTAATGAAAAACTGTTTTTT. The encoded protein is CASSPGTFTGATNEKLFF.

A few counts support this clone. The V and J genes are TRBV29-1 and TRBJ1-1; 7 bases line up with TRBD1. The V gene end was trimmed by 2 bases and the J gene end by 1 base; junction bases not matched to a gene: 4. CDR1 SQVTM and CDR2 ANQGSEA come from the germline V gene. The CDR3 loop spans 14 amino acids. The CDR3, as DNA: TGCAGCGTTGAAACGCCAGGGGGGAACACTGAAGCTTTCTTT. As protein: CSVETPGGNTEAFF.

V is TRBV5-1 and J is TRBJ1-4; no reliable D call. The V gene's germline CDR1 is SGHRS and CDR2 YFSETQ. V lost 0 bases, J lost 7 bases, and 13 bases lay in between. The CDR3 has 15 amino acids. In nucleotides, the CDR3 is TGCGCCAGCAGCTTGGGGGCACCCGGGAGTGAAAAACTGTTTTTT. Translated, it gives CASSLGAPGSEKLFF.

V gene TRBV30 combines with J gene TRBJ2-5; D might be TRBD1 (5 bases). The V end lost 0 bases, the J end lost 3 bases, and 11 bases lay between the germline ends. The CDR3 is made up of 14 amino acids. Germline V gives CDR1 GTSNPN, CDR2 SVGIG (reference sequence). CDR3 sequence (DNA): TGTGCCTGGAGTGTAATGGGGCAGAAAGAGACCCAGTACTTC. Its protein product is CAWSVMGQKETQYF.

The chain employs TRBV15 and TRBJ1-3; D unresolved. The germline V and J ends were trimmed by 8 bases and 0 bases, with 14 bases remaining between them. Germline CDR1 and CDR2: LNHNV and YYDKDF (reference sequence). CDR3 size: 15 residues. The CDR3 loop is CATAGFPSSGNTIYF. The CDR3 coding sequence is TGTGCCACCGCCGGGTTCCCAAGCTCTGGAAACACCATATATTTT. Using reference TRBV15 and TRBJ1-3 for the parts outside the CDR3, the full variable domain is DAMVIQNPRYQVTQFGKPVTLSCSQTLNHNVMYWYQQKSSQAPKLLFHYYDKDFNNEADTPDNFQSRRPNTSFCFLDIRSPGLGDTAMYLCATAGFPSSGNTIYFGEGSWLTVV.

The chain recombines TRBV7-9 with TRBJ2-3; D uncertain. The CDR3 covers 12 residues. Germline CDR1 is SEHNR and CDR2 is FQNEAQ (reference sequence). With 3 bases removed from V and 2 bases from J, the gap between germline ends came to 3 bases. The DNA of the CDR3 is TGTGCCAGCAGCTTCATCACAGATACGCAGTATTTT. This translates into CASSFITDTQYF.